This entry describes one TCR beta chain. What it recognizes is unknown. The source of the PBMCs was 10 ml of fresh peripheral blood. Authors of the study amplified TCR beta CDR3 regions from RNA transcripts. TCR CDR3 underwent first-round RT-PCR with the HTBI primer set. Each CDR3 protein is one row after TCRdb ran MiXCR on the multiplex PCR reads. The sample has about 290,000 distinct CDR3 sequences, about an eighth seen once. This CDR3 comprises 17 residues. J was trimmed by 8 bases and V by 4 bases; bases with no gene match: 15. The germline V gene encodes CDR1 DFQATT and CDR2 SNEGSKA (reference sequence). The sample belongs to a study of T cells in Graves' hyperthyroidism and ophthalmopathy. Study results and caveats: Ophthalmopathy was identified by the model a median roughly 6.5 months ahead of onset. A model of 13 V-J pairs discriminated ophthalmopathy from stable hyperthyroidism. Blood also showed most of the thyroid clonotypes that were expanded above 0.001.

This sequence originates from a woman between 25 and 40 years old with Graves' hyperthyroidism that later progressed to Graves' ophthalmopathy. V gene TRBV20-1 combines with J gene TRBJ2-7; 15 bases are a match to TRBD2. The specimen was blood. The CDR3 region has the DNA TGCAGTGCTACCGCTACGACCGGGACTAGCGGGAGGAACAAGCAGTACTTC. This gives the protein CSATATTGTSGRNKQYF.